This T cell receptor beta chain was sequenced in a study of blood T cell repertoires in COVID-19. V lost 2 bases, J lost 3 bases, and 11 bases lay in between. Germline V CDR1 and CDR2: SGHRS, YFSETQ. This CDR3 spans 14 amino acids. TCRdb's copy holds only in-frame clones and misses some; the assay was immunoSEQ multiplex PCR. Of roughly 230,000 clones listed, almost 85% were seen once; the top ten hold 4%. Source material: peripheral blood. The genes are TRBV5-1 and TRBJ2-5; tentatively, D is TRBD2 (5 bases). The TCR was taken from a man aged 50 to 60 with acute or convalescent COVID-19. For the CDR3, the DNA is TGCGCCAGCAGCTTAGGTCGGCGGGAAGAGACCCAGTACTTC. It specifies CASSLGRREETQYF.